The 20 T cell receptor beta chains below were found in one sample sequenced in a study of identical twins. MiXCR, applied by TCRdb to the 5' RACE reads, yields one record per CDR3 protein. Of hundreds of thousands of distinct CDR3 sequences listed, 18% are singletons. The same sample was also studied in work on T cells expressing NK-cell markers.

The sample comprised PBMCs. The receptors come from a woman in her late teens or twenties in good health.

This chain uses TRBV7-8 with TRBJ1-4; D unresolved. In germline, CDR1 is SGHVS, CDR2 FQNEAQ. This CDR3 is 16 amino acids long. V was cut by 5 bases and J by 11 bases, with 24 bases left in between. The CDR3 spells CASSLMRAAGLGKLFF. The CDR3 DNA sequence: TGTGCCAGCAGCCTCATGCGAGCGGCCGGCTTGGGGAAACTGTTTTTT. Based on the CDR3 plus reference TRBV7-8 and TRBJ1-4, the full variable domain is GAGVSQSPRYKVAKRGQDVALRCDPISGHVSLFWYQQALGQGPEFLTYFQNEAQLDKSGLPSDRFFAERPEGSVSTLKIQRTQQEDSAVYLCASSLMRAAGLGKLFFGSGTQLSVL.

The V and J genes are TRBV7-9 and TRBJ2-5; TRBD2 agrees at 12 bases. With 7 bases clipped from V and 0 bases from J, the junction kept 9 bases outside the gene matches. The CDR3 extends over 17 amino acids. CDR1 and CDR2 from the germline V gene are SEHNR and FQNEAQ (reference sequence). CDR3 amino acids: CASTIGTSGWYQETQYF. CDR3 DNA: TGTGCCAGCACCATCGGGACTAGCGGGTGGTACCAAGAGACCCAGTACTTC.

This clonotype has just a few counts. The chain employs TRBV6-6 and TRBJ1-1; D not resolved. Germline V gene sequence: CDR1 MNHNY, CDR2 SVGAGI (reference sequence). Trimming removed 8 bases from V and 1 base from J, with 11 bases in between. This CDR3 comprises 13 residues. CDR3 nucleotide sequence: TGTGCCAGCCTACCCAACGCGAACACTGAAGCTTTCTTT. Translation gives CASLPNANTEAFF.

The genes are TRBV28 and TRBJ2-7, with D possibly TRBD2 on 5 matching bases. The CDR3 is 18 residues long. The V gene's germline CDR1 is MDHEN and CDR2 SYDVKM. V gave up 5 bases and J gave up 0 bases, with 23 bases separating them. CDR3 sequence: CASSLRTEATFLSYEQYF. The DNA of the CDR3 is TGTGCCAGCAGTCTCCGGACGGAGGCTACTTTCCTCTCCTACGAGCAGTACTTC.

There are a few counts of this clonotype. J is TRBJ2-1 and V is TRBV20-1, with D perhaps being TRBD1 or TRBD2 (5 bases each). The V gene lost 0 bases and the J gene lost 12 bases, with 12 bases spanning the gap. This CDR3 has 12 residues. Germline CDR1 is DFQATT and CDR2 is SNEGSKA (reference sequence). CDR3 region: CSARDRGSGQFF. The DNA for the CDR3 is TGCAGTGCTAGAGATCGGGGCTCGGGGCAGTTCTTC.

The rearrangement links TRBV5-1 to TRBJ2-3, with D unresolved. The germline CDR1 and CDR2 sequences are SGHRS and YFSETQ. The CDR3 is made up of 16 amino acids. Trimming pared 0 bases from V and 0 bases from J, leaving 11 bases between. Here the CDR3 reads CASSLAWVISTDTQYF. CDR3 nucleotide sequence: TGCGCCAGCAGCTTGGCTTGGGTAATAAGCACAGATACGCAGTATTTT.

The chain combines TRBV20-1 with TRBJ1-5, with D possibly matching TRBD1 (5 bases). CDR1 is DFQATT, CDR2 SNEGSKA, per germline (reference sequence). The CDR3 loop spans 13 amino acids. V was pared by 3 bases and J by 5 bases, with 11 bases between. CDR3 amino acids: CSARGRADQPQHF. The CDR3 nucleotides read TGCAGTGCTAGGGGCAGGGCCGATCAGCCCCAGCATTTT.

The rearrangement uses TRBV6-1 and TRBJ2-5; D may be TRBD1 (6 bases). CDR1 is MNHNS and CDR2 is SASEGT in the germline V gene. This CDR3 is built from 16 residues. V was shortened by 6 bases and J by 2 bases, with 19 bases between the two germline ends. The CDR3 nucleotides read TGTGCCAGCAGCGTTTCACGGGACAACCAACAAGAGACCCAGTACTTC. This translates into CASSVSRDNQQETQYF.

This clonotype has a single count. V and J are TRBV27 and TRBJ2-7; the D is unclear. Germline values: CDR1 MNHEY, CDR2 SMNVEV (reference sequence). CDR3 length: 10 amino acids. The CDR3, as DNA: TGTGCTGTGGGTGGTCTTGAGCAGTACTTC. Amino acid sequence: CAVGGLEQYF.

This rearrangement joins TRBV7-2 to TRBJ1-2; D perhaps matches TRBD1 (5 bases). The germline V gene has CDR1 SGHTA and CDR2 FQGNSA. The CDR3 has 15 residues. V gave up 0 bases and J gave up 4 bases, with 12 bases separating them. CDR3 sequence: CASSLAPRGGYGYTF. The CDR3 nucleotides read TGTGCCAGCAGCTTAGCTCCACGGGGCGGCTATGGCTACACCTTC. The complete variable domain, with remaining parts taken from reference TRBV7-2 and TRBJ1-2, reads GAGVSQSPSNKVTEKGKDVELRCDPISGHTALYWYRQSLGQGLEFLIYFQGNSAPDKSGLPSDRFSAERTGGSVSTLTIQRTQQEDSAVYLCASSLAPRGGYGYTFGSGTRLTVV.

J is TRBJ2-7 and V is TRBV12-3 or TRBV12-4; 12 nucleotides align to TRBD1. The CDR3 extends over 14 amino acids. Trimming at V came to 2 bases and at J to 6 bases, leaving 2 bases not matched to a gene. The CDR3 region is CASSLRDRGPEQYF. The CDR3 nucleotides read TGTGCCAGCAGTTTACGGGACAGGGGGCCCGAGCAGTACTTC.

This clonotype was detected only a few times. This chain links TRBV5-1 with TRBJ1-5; D call uncertain. The germline CDR1 and CDR2 sequences are SGHRS and YFSETQ. V lost 4 bases and J lost 9, with 14 bases in between. The CDR3 totals 13 residues. In DNA, the CDR3 is TGCGCCAGCAGCACGCCATGTCCTCGGCCCCAGCATTTT. It encodes CASSTPCPRPQHF.

The CDR3 reads CASSLTGKNSPLHF. Here the CDR3 DNA reads TGTGCCAGCAGTTTAACAGGGAAGAATTCACCCCTCCACTTT. The V and J genes are TRBV12-3 or TRBV12-4 and TRBJ1-6; weak D call: TRBD1 (6 bases). The V and J ends lost 2 bases and 7 bases respectively, with 9 bases between them. This CDR3 has 14 residues.

The genes are TRBV29-1 and TRBJ2-1; D unresolved. The CDR3 loop spans 11 amino acids. Germline V lookup: CDR1 SQVTM, CDR2 ANQGSEA. With 8 bases removed from V and 6 bases from J, the gap between germline ends came to 11 bases. CDR3 sequence (DNA): TGCAGCAAGGGCCTTGGCAATGAGCAGTTCTTC. This translates into CSKGLGNEQFF.

CDR3 sequence: CASSPNTAGGISYNEQFF. The CDR3 bases are TGTGCCAGCAGTCCAAATACAGCGGGAGGGATCTCCTACAATGAGCAGTTCTTC. The chain employs TRBV2 and TRBJ2-1, with 10 bases fitting TRBD2. CDR3 length: 18 residues. Germline V gene data show CDR1 as SNHLY and CDR2 as FYNNEI. V lost 5 bases to trimming and J lost 0 bases; unmatched junction nucleotides: 10.

The gene calls are TRBV5-1 and TRBJ2-7; 14 nucleotides line up with TRBD2. Germline loops: CDR1 SGHRS, CDR2 YFSETQ. The CDR3 consists of 19 residues. The V segment lost 0 bases and the J segment 0 bases; nucleotides outside the gene matches: 8. The CDR3 reads CASSLGTSGGLKSSYEQYF. The CDR3 nucleotides read TGCGCCAGCAGCTTGGGGACTAGCGGGGGGCTAAAGAGCTCCTACGAGCAGTACTTC.

This clonotype appeared a single time. The chain is built from TRBV10-3 and TRBJ2-7; possibly TRBD1 or TRBD2 for D (5 bases each). The CDR3 covers 12 residues. Per the germline V gene, CDR1 is ENHRY and CDR2 is SYGVKD. The V and J ends lost 1 base and 5 bases respectively, with 6 bases between them. The CDR3 DNA is TGTGCCATCAGTGAGTGGGGGAACGAGCAGTACTTC. Residues: CAISEWGNEQYF.

The chain combines TRBV10-1 with TRBJ2-3, with 8 bases fitting TRBD2. The CDR3 is made up of 14 amino acids. V lost 5 bases and J lost 7; bases outside the gene matches: 8. Germline V gives CDR1 WNHNN, CDR2 SYGVQD (reference sequence). The CDR3 bases are TGCGCCAGCAGTCCGGGAGGGAGTACATATACGCAGTATTTT. This gives the protein CASSPGGSTYTQYF.

This clonotype turned up a few times. The gene calls are TRBV20-1 and TRBJ1-1; D remains unclear. CDR3 length: 15 amino acids. In germline, CDR1 is DFQATT, CDR2 SNEGSKA (reference sequence). The V gene lost 6 bases and the J gene lost 3 bases, with 20 bases spanning the gap. The CDR3 DNA reads TGCAGTGCCAACCCCTCGAGGGATTGGTACACTGAAGCTTTCTTT. Amino acid sequence: CSANPSRDWYTEAFF.

This clonotype occurred many times. The chain is built from TRBV7-9 and TRBJ1-1; D call uncertain. The CDR3 sequence is 11 residues long. The germline V and J ends were trimmed by 5 bases and 6 bases, with 7 bases remaining between them. The germline gives CDR1 SEHNR, CDR2 FQNEAQ (reference sequence). The CDR3 reads CASSLTPEAFF. The CDR3 nucleotides are TGTGCCAGCAGCCTTACTCCTGAAGCTTTCTTT.